This entry lists 20 T cell receptor beta chains sequenced from one sample in a study of T cells in Graves' hyperthyroidism and ophthalmopathy. The TCR beta CDR3 regions underwent amplification using RNA transcripts as the source. Primed by the HTBI set, a first-round RT-PCR was run on the TCR CDR3. MiXCR, applied by TCRdb to the multiplex PCR reads, yields one record per CDR3 protein. The table shows 300,000 to 400,000 distinct CDR3 sequences, with about 13% occurring only once. Sequencing used blood. Receptors were obtained from a woman aged 18-35 years with Graves' hyperthyroidism.

This clonotype showed up many times. The rearrangement uses TRBV11-2 and TRBJ2-5; a possible D gene is TRBD2 (6 bases). The CDR3 totals 13 residues. V was clipped by 5 bases and J by 3 bases, with 10 bases between them. CDR1 and CDR2 (germline): SGHAT, FQNNGV. In nucleotides, the CDR3 is TGTGCCAGCAGCCCAGGACTAAAAGAGACCCAGTACTTC. Protein product: CASSPGLKETQYF.

Ten or more counts support this clonotype. V gene TRBV28 combines with J gene TRBJ1-5; D is undetermined. Germline V gene sequence: CDR1 MDHEN, CDR2 SYDVKM. The CDR3 has 15 residues. Trimming removed 7 bases from V and 2 bases from J, with 15 bases in between. CDR3 DNA: TGTGCCAGCACCGCTCCCGCCGCCGGCAATCAGCCCCAGCATTTT. It encodes CASTAPAAGNQPQHF.

A few counts support this clonotype. This chain uses TRBV20-1 with TRBJ1-5; tentatively, D is TRBD1 (5 bases). Germline-derived CDR1 and CDR2 are DFQATT and SNEGSKA (reference sequence). V lost 4 bases and J 4 bases, leaving 17 bases between the germline ends. The CDR3 extends over 15 amino acids. The CDR3 protein is CSAISRDLSNQPQHF. DNA for the CDR3: TGCAGTGCTATAAGCCGGGACCTAAGTAATCAGCCCCAGCATTTT.

As regards this clonotype: A much larger clone is a single base away; this may be a read error. V and J are TRBV7-8 and TRBJ1-4; perhaps TRBD1 as D (5 bases). V shed 4 bases and J shed 10 bases, with 19 bases lying between them. The length of the CDR3 is 15 residues. Per germline, CDR1 SGHVS and CDR2 FQNEAQ. This CDR3 reads CASSSRMGEPGKLFF. The DNA of the CDR3 is TGTGCCAGCAGCTCCCGGATGGGGGAACCTGGAAAACTGTTTTTT.

This clonotype was seen many times. The chain recombines TRBV6-1 with TRBJ1-3, with D unclear. V was cut by 7 bases and J by 4 bases, with 14 bases left in between. CDR1 is MNHNS and CDR2 is SASEGT in the germline V gene. This CDR3 spans 14 amino acids. CDR3 nucleotide sequence: TGTGCCAGCACCCGTCAGGCCCGGGGAAACACCATATATTTT. Translating it yields CASTRQARGNTIYF.

V and J are TRBV9 and TRBJ2-7, with D hard to call. This CDR3 comprises 14 residues. Between the trimmed V and J ends, which lost 2 bases and 0 bases, there was a span of 9 bases. Germline V gene lookup returns CDR1 SGDLS and CDR2 YYNGEE. The CDR3 DNA sequence: TGTGCCAGCAGCGTCGGGTCCTACTCCTACGAGCAGTACTTC. It is translated as CASSVGSYSYEQYF. Based on the CDR3 plus reference TRBV9 and TRBJ2-7, the full variable domain is DSGVTQTPKHLITATGQRVTLRCSPRSGDLSVYWYQQSLDQGLQFLIQYYNGEERAKGNILERFSAQQFPDLHSELNLSSLELGDSALYFCASSVGSYSYEQYFGPGTRLTVT.

This rearrangement joins TRBV10-3 to TRBJ1-4, with 9 positions matching TRBD1. The V segment lost 7 bases and the J segment 6 bases; nucleotides outside the gene matches: 6. This CDR3 has 14 residues. Germline V gene lookup returns CDR1 ENHRY and CDR2 SYGVKD. The chain's CDR3 is CAIKRGQGDEKLFF. In nucleotides, the CDR3 is TGTGCCATCAAGAGGGGACAGGGAGATGAAAAACTGTTTTTT.

This clonotype was picked up many times. This sequence may be a read error, since a much larger clone differs from it by one base. The V call is TRBV28, the J call TRBJ2-7; D may be TRBD1 or TRBD2 (5 bases each). Germline assignment: CDR1 MDHEN and CDR2 SYDVKM. The CDR3 extends over 16 amino acids. For the CDR3, the DNA is TGTGCCAGCAAGGGGTATTCGTTGCCGGAGGCCTACAAGCAGTACTTC. This translates into CASKGYSLPEAYKQYF. The variable domain in full, completed from reference TRBV28 and TRBJ2-7, reads DVKVTQSSRYLVKRTGEKVFLECVQDMDHENMFWYRQDPGLGLRLIYFSYDVKMKEKGDIPEGYSVSREKKERFSLILESASTNQTSMYLCASKGYSLPEAYKQYFGPGTRLTVT.

This clonotype was seen at least ten times. This chain connects TRBV9 to TRBJ2-7; D might be TRBD1 (6 bases). V was clipped by 3 bases and J by 4 bases, with 8 bases between them. CDR1 SGDLS and CDR2 YYNGEE come from the germline V gene. This CDR3 contains 12 residues. CDR3 region: CASSEQGYEQYF. The CDR3 DNA sequence: TGTGCCAGCAGCGAACAGGGTTACGAGCAGTACTTC.

This clonotype showed up just a few times. A much larger clone lies one base from this, so it may be a read error. The V gene is TRBV18, the J gene TRBJ2-7; 7 bases map to TRBD1. Germline CDR1 and CDR2: KGHSH and LQKENI. Trimming took 3 bases from V and 1 from J; bases not matched to a gene: 6. The length of the CDR3 is 15 residues. CDR3 region: CASSPFDRVSYEQYF. DNA for the CDR3: TGTGCCAGCTCACCTTTTGACAGGGTGTCCTACGAGCAGTACTTC. Together with reference TRBV18 and TRBJ2-7, the CDR3 gives the full variable domain: NAGVMQNPRHLVRRRGQEARLRCSPMKGHSHVYWYRQLPEEGLKFMVYLQKENIIDESGMPKERFSAEFPKEGPSILRIQQVVRGDSAAYFCASSPFDRVSYEQYFGPGTRLTVT.

This clonotype was counted only a few times. This sequence joins TRBV2 and TRBJ2-5, with TRBD2 identical over 7 bases. Germline CDR1 and CDR2: SNHLY and FYNNEI. The CDR3 has 15 residues. With V trimmed by 2 bases and J by 5 bases, 8 bases remained unmatched. The CDR3 is CASSENGLGHETQYF. The CDR3 DNA reads TGTGCCAGCAGTGAAAACGGACTAGGCCACGAGACCCAGTACTTC.

This clonotype was seen ten or more times. This sequence joins TRBV9 and TRBJ1-4; D remains ambiguous. This CDR3 has 15 residues. CDR1 is SGDLS, CDR2 YYNGEE, per germline. The germline V and J ends were trimmed by 0 bases and 6 bases, with 12 bases remaining between them. The CDR3: CASSVDGRPDEKLFF. The CDR3 nucleotides are TGTGCCAGCAGCGTAGATGGAAGGCCAGATGAAAAACTGTTTTTT. The whole variable domain, filled in from reference TRBV9 and TRBJ1-4, reads DSGVTQTPKHLITATGQRVTLRCSPRSGDLSVYWYQQSLDQGLQFLIQYYNGEERAKGNILERFSAQQFPDLHSELNLSSLELGDSALYFCASSVDGRPDEKLFFGSGTQLSVL.

This chain joins TRBV14 and TRBJ2-7, with 9 bases matching TRBD1. This CDR3 comprises 16 residues. Germline CDR1 and CDR2: SGHDN and FVKESK. The V segment lost 4 bases and the J segment 1 base; nucleotides outside the gene matches: 8. The DNA for the CDR3 is TGTGCCAGCAGCCCACCCGGGACAGGGCGTTCCTACGAGCAGTACTTC. This translates into CASSPPGTGRSYEQYF.

The table lists this clonotype with many counts. The V and J genes are TRBV6-6 and TRBJ2-2; no clear D gene. The germline CDR1 and CDR2 sequences are MNHNY and SVGAGI (reference sequence). This CDR3 region has 12 residues. V dropped 2 bases and J dropped 6 bases, with 4 bases sitting between them. CDR3 in DNA: TGTGCCAGCAGTTACGTGGCCGGGGAGCTGTTTTTT. Its protein is CASSYVAGELFF.

This clonotype has a count of ten or more. The chain links TRBV28 to TRBJ1-2, with D tentatively TRBD1 (5 bases). Germline CDR1 MDHEN, CDR2 SYDVKM. The CDR3 covers 12 residues. The germline V and J ends were trimmed by 8 bases and 8 bases, with 15 bases remaining between them. CDR3 sequence (DNA): TGTGCCAGCTGGGACGGAAGCGGAGGCTACACCTTC. Protein: CASWDGSGGYTF.

This clonotype was recorded many times. This chain uses TRBV2 with TRBJ2-7, with D perhaps being TRBD1 or TRBD2 (6 bases each). The CDR3 loop spans 10 amino acids. The germline gives CDR1 SNHLY, CDR2 FYNNEI. Trimming stripped 10 bases from V and 6 bases from J, with 10 bases between. The DNA of the CDR3 is TGTGCCAACCGGGGGCTCGAGCAGTACTTC. Translation: CANRGLEQYF.

This clonotype was seen at least ten times. This chain connects TRBV2 to TRBJ1-4; a weak D match, TRBD1 (6 bases). V was clipped by 5 bases and J by 8 bases, with 18 bases between them. The CDR3 length is 15 residues. Germline CDR1 SNHLY, CDR2 FYNNEI. DNA for the CDR3: TGTGCCAGCAGTTTCCTGACAGGCTACGGAGAAAAACTGTTTTTT. This codes for CASSFLTGYGEKLFF.

A word on this clonotype: A much larger clonotype is one base distant, so this may be a read error. The V gene is TRBV7-9, the J gene TRBJ2-5, with 10 bases aligning to TRBD1. The V gene's germline CDR1 is SEHNR and CDR2 FQNEAQ (reference sequence). The CDR3 totals 14 residues. CDR3 nucleotide sequence: TGTGCCAGACCCGGGACAGGGGTTTTTGAGACCCAGTGCTTC. Its protein product is CARPGTGVFETQCF.

In its sample, this clonotype was seen many times. V usage is TRBV7-2 and J usage is TRBJ2-2; D is undetermined. This CDR3 has 13 residues. V lost 0 bases, J lost 7 bases, and 6 bases lay in between. CDR1 is SGHTA, CDR2 FQGNSA, per germline. In DNA form, the CDR3 reads TGTGCCAGCAGCTTAGCCGTAATCGGGGAGCTGTTTTTT. Amino acids: CASSLAVIGELFF.

This clonotype was seen at least ten times. The chain couples TRBV20-1 to TRBJ1-2, with D uncertain. The germline V gene encodes CDR1 DFQATT and CDR2 SNEGSKA (reference sequence). CDR3 length: 12 amino acids. V dropped 0 bases and J dropped 5 bases, with 7 bases sitting between them. For the CDR3, the DNA is TGCAGTGCTAGAGATTCGGGTTATGGCTACACCTTC. The encoded protein is CSARDSGYGYTF.